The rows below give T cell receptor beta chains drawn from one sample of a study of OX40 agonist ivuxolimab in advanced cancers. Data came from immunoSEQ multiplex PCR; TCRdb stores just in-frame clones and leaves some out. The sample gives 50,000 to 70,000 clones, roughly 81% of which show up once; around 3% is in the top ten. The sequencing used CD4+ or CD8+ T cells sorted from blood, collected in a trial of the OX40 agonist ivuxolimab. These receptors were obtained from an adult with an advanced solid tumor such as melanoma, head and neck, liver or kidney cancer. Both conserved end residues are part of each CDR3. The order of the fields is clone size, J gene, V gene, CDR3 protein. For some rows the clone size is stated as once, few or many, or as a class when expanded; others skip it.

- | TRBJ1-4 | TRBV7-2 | CASSLAGHANEKLFF
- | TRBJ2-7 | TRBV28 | CASRLGEGASEQYF
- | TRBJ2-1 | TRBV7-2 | CAGSGWAGNEQFF
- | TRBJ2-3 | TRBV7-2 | CASSLGGYSTDTQYF
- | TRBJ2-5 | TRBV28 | CASSSHDREETQYF
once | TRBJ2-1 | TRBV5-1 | CASSPSGRAYNEQFF
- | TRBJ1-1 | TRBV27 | CASSFKAPIGEAFF
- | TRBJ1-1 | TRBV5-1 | CASSLELANTEAFF
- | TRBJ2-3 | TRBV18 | CASSPSILRTDTQYF
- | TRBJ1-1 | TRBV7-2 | CASSLIGRNTEAFF
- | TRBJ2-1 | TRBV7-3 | CASSLSGGEQFF
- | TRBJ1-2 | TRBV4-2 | CASSHTDGTVYGYTF
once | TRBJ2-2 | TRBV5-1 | CASSLERTGELFF
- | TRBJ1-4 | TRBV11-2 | CASSLEQGRLWEKLFF